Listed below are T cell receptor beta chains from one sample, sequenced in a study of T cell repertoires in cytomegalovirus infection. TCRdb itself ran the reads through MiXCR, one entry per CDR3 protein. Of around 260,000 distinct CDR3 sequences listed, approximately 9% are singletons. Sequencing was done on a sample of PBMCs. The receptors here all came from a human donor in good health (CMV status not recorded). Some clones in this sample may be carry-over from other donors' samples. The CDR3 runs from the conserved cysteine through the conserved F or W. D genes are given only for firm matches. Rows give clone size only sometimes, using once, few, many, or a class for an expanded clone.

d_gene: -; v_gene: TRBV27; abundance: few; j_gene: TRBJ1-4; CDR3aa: CASSLSAAGAEKLFF
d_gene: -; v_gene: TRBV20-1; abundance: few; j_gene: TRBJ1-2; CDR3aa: CSASKGLVYSGYTF
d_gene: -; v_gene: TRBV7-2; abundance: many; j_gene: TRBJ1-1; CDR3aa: CASSAGLAAFF
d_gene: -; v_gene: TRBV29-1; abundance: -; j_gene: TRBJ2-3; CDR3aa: CSVEVAEGDTQYF
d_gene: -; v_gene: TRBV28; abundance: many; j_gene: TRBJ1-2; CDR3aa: CASSLLRGGYTF
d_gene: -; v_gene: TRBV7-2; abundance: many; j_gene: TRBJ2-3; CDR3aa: CASSLARVNTQYF
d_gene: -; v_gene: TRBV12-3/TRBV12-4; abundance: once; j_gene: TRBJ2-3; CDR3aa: CASSPPTKNTDTQYF
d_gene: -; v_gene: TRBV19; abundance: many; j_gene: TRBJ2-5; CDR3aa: CASSNREKETQYF
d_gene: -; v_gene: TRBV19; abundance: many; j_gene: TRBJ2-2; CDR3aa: CASSIVGGRTGELFF
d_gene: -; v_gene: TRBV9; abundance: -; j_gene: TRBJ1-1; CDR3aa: CASSPAGGFTEAFF
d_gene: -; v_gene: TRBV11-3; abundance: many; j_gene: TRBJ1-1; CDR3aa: CASIAYGQRNTEAFF
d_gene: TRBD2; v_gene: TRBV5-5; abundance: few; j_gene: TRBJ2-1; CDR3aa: CASSPVAGGSRDEQFF
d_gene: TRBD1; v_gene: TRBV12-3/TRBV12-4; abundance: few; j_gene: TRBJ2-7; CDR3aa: CASSPKTGGNEQYF
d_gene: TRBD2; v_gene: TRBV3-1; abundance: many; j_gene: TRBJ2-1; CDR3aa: CASSPPSGSYNEQFF
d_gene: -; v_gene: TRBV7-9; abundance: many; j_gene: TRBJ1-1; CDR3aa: CASSPGPLMNTEAFF
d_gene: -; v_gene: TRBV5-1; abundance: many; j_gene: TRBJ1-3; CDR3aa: CASSLDSTGNTIYF
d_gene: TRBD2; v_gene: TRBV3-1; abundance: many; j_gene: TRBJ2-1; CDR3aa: CASSQVAAGKYNEQFF
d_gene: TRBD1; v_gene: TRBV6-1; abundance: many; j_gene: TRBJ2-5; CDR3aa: CASLRTGKETQYF
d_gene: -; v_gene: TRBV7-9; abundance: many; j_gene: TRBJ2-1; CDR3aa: CASSSNAGESSYNEQFF
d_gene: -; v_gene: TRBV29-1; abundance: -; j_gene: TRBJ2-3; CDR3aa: CSVRASMNTQYF
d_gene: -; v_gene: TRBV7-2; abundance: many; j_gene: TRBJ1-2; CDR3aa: CASSLGGNGYTF
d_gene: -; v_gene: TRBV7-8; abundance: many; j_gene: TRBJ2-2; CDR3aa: CASSTTTTPGELFF
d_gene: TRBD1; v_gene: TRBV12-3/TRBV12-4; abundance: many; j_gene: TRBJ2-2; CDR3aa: CASRDSRTGVTGELFF
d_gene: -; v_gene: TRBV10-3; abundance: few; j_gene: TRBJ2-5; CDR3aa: CAIGKGQFQETQYF
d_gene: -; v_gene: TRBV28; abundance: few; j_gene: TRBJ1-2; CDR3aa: CASSFTGQSYGYTF
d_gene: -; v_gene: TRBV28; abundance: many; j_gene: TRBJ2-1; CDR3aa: CASSYRNEQFF
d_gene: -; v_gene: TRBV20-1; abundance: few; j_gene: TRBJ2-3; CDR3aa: CSAAAHQFSTDTQYF
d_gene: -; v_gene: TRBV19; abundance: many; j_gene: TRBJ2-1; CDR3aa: CASSIRDEQFF
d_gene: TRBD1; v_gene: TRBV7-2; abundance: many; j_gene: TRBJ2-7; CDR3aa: CASTLNPGAGGEQYF
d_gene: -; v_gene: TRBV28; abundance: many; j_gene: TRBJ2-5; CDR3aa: CASSARTELGTQYF
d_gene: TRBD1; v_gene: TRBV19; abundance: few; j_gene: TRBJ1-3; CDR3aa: CASSMGQGAGNTIYF
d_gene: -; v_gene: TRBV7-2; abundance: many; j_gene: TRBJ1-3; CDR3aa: CASSLLKALSGNTIYF
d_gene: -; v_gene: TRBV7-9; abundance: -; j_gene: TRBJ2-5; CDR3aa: CASSRRRTGAQETQYF
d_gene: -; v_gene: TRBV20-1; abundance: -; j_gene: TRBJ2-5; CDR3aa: CSATPRDVKTQYF
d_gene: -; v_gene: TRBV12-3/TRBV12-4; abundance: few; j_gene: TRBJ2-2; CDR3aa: CASGKYGTQNTGELFF
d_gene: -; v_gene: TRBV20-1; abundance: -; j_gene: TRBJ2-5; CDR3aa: CSARTREGQETQYF
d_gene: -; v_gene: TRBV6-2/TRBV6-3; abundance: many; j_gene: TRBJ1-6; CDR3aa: CASSYSLWRALHF
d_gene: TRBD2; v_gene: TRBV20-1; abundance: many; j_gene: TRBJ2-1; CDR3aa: CSASLLAGGGEQFF
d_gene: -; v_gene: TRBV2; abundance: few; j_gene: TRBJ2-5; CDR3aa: CASSVSSRRQETQYF
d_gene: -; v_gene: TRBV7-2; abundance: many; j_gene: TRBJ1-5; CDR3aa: CASSSLGGNSNQPQHF
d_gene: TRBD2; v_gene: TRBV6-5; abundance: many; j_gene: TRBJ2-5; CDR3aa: CASSSAGTSLKTQYF
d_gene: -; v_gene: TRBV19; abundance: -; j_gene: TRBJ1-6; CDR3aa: CASTSTAGGSPLHF
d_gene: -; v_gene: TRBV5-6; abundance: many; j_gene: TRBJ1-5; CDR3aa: CASSAGGVNQPQHF
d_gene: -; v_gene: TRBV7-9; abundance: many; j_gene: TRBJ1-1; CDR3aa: CASSLDLAEAFF
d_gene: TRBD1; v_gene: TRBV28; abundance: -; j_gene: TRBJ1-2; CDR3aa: CASSLRQGANYGYTF
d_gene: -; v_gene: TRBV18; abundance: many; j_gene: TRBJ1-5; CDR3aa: CASSPNKDQPQHF
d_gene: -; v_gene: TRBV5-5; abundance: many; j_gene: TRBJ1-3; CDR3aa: CASSLEGPGDTIYF
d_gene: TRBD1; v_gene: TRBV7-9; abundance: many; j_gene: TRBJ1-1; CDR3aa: CASSLTGQGDTEAFF
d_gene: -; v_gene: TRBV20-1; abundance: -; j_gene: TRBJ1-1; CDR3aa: CSARRAKSTEAFF
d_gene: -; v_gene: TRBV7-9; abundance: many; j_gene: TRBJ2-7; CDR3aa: CASSDRIHEQYF